This entry lists 6 T cell receptor beta chains sequenced from one sample in a study of blood T cell repertoires in COVID-19. Produced via immunoSEQ multiplex PCR; TCRdb's table is partial and in-frame only. The repertoire holds 200,000 to 250,000 clones, with 80% to 90% as singletons. Material: PBMCs or T cells enriched from blood (not recorded which). The receptors originated from a woman in her twenties or thirties who had been exposed to COVID-19.

Turning to this clone: This sample includes further DNA sequences coding for the same CDR3. V usage is TRBV28 and J usage is TRBJ1-1; 7 bases are a match to TRBD1. Per the germline V gene, CDR1 is MDHEN and CDR2 is SYDVKM. The CDR3 length is 14 residues. Trimming cost V 5 bases and J 4 bases; bases outside gene matches: 7. The CDR3 loop is CASSPPGQITEAFF. The CDR3 bases are TGTGCCAGCAGTCCTCCGGGACAGATCACTGAAGCTTTCTTT. Full variable domain (outside the CDR3, taken from reference TRBV28 and TRBJ1-1): DVKVTQSSRYLVKRTGEKVFLECVQDMDHENMFWYRQDPGLGLRLIYFSYDVKMKEKGDIPEGYSVSREKKERFSLILESASTNQTSMYLCASSPPGQITEAFFGQGTRLTVV.

This clone was seen a handful of times. This chain links TRBV19 with TRBJ2-1, with 10 bases lining up with TRBD2. This CDR3 contains 15 residues. CDR1 and CDR2 from the germline V gene are LNHDA and SQIVND (reference sequence). J gave up 3 bases and V 7 bases, and 6 bases lay outside the gene matches. CDR3 bases: TGTGCCAGTAAGAAGCGGGAGGGACTCTACAATGAGCAGTTCTTC. Translation: CASKKREGLYNEQFF.

The rearrangement joins TRBV13 to TRBJ2-7, with 7 bases lining up with TRBD2. The CDR3 is 14 amino acids. The J segment lost 5 bases and the V segment lost 4 bases, leaving 8 bases of the junction unmatched. The germline gives CDR1 PRHDT, CDR2 FYEKMQ (reference sequence). The CDR3 protein is CASSSSGEGHEQYF. The CDR3, as DNA: TGTGCCAGCAGCTCGTCGGGGGAGGGCCACGAGCAGTACTTC. The full variable domain, with the rest looked up from reference TRBV13 and TRBJ2-7, is AAGVIQSPRHLIKEKRETATLKCYPIPRHDTVYWYQQGPGQDPQFLISFYEKMQSDKGSIPDRFSAQQFSDYHSELNMSSLELGDSALYFCASSSSGEGHEQYFGPGTRLTVT.

V usage is TRBV10-1 and J usage is TRBJ2-1; the D is unclear. Germline CDR1 WNHNN, CDR2 SYGVQD (reference sequence). CDR3 length: 12 amino acids. V lost 5 bases, J lost 6 bases, and 8 bases lay in between. CDR3 coding DNA: TGCGCCAGCAGTCCTACGGGCAATGAGCAGTTCTTC. Its protein product is CASSPTGNEQFF.

This chain links TRBV24-1 with TRBJ2-7; a possible D gene is TRBD1 (6 bases). From germline, CDR1 is KGHDR and CDR2 SFDVKD. Trimming removed 5 bases at V and 3 bases at J, with 16 bases between. The CDR3 consists of 15 residues. The DNA of the CDR3 is TGTGCCACCAGTGCCCCAGGGACACATGGCTACGAGCAGTACTTC. Its translation is CATSAPGTHGYEQYF.

The chain employs TRBV4-1 and TRBJ2-7; TRBD2 matches 7 bases. The CDR3 length is 17 residues. V lost 4 bases and J lost 0; bases outside the gene matches: 12. Germline CDR1 and CDR2: MGHRA and YSYEKL. This CDR3 is CASSLDRLADSSYEQYF. The CDR3 DNA sequence: TGCGCCAGCAGCCTTGACCGACTAGCTGACAGCTCCTACGAGCAGTACTTC.